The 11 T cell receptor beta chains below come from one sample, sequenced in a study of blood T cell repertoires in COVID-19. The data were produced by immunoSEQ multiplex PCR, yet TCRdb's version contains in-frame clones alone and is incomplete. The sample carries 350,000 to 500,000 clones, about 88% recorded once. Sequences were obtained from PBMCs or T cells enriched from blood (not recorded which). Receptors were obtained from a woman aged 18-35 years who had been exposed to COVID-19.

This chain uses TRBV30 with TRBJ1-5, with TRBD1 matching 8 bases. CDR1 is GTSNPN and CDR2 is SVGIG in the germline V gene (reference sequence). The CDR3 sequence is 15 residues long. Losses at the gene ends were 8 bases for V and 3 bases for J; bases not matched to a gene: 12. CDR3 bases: TGTGCCCGGGGACTGATGACAGGGGACAATCAGCCCCAGCATTTT. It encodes CARGLMTGDNQPQHF.

The chain's CDR3 is CASSPYGGELEQFF. As DNA, the CDR3 is TGTGCCAGCAGCCCGTACGGGGGGGAACTTGAGCAGTTCTTC. This chain uses TRBV7-9 with TRBJ2-1; TRBD2 agrees at 8 bases. The CDR3 is made up of 14 amino acids. Trimming at V came to 5 bases and at J to 9 bases, leaving 9 bases not matched to a gene. Per the germline V gene, CDR1 is SEHNR and CDR2 is FQNEAQ (reference sequence).

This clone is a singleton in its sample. CDR3 amino acids: CASSPNRGRTEAFF. The CDR3 nucleotides read TGTGCCAGCAGCCCCAACAGGGGTCGCACTGAAGCTTTCTTT. This sequence joins TRBV9 and TRBJ1-1; 7 bases are a match to TRBD1. With 4 bases clipped from V and 4 bases from J, the junction kept 7 bases outside the gene matches. This CDR3 is 14 amino acids long. Germline V gene data show CDR1 as SGDLS and CDR2 as YYNGEE.

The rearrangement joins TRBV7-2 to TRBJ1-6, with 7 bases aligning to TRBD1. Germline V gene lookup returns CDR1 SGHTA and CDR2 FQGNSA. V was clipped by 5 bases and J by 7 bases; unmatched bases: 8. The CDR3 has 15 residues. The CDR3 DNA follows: TGTGCCAGCAGCACGGGACAGCGAGTCAATTCACCCCTCCACTTT. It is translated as CASSTGQRVNSPLHF.

In DNA form, the CDR3 reads TGTGCCAGCAGTGAAGGTCGGAACCTGGGCGCAGATACGCAGTATTTT. Translated: CASSEGRNLGADTQYF. The chain has TRBV25-1 and TRBJ2-3, with D unclear. The germline CDR1 and CDR2 sequences are MGHDK and SYGVNS. V shed 2 bases and J shed 4 bases, with 16 bases lying between them. This CDR3 is built from 16 residues.

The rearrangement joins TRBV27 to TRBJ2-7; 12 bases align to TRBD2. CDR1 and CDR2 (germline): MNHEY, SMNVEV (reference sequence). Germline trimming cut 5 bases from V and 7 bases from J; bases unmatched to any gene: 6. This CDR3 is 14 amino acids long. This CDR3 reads CASSLAGGPREQYF. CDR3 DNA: TGTGCCAGCAGTCTAGCGGGGGGGCCAAGGGAGCAGTACTTC.

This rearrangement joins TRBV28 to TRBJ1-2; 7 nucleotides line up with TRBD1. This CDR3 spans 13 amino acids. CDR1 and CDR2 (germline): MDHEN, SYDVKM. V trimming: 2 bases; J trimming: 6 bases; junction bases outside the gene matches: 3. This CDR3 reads CASSLGQGDGYTF. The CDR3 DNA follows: TGTGCCAGCAGTTTAGGGCAGGGGGATGGCTACACCTTC.

Here the CDR3 DNA reads TGTGCCAGCAGCTTAGGACTAGCGGGAGTGGGTGAGCAGTTCTTC. This translates into CASSLGLAGVGEQFF. The chain links TRBV7-7 to TRBJ2-1; the match to TRBD2 covers 12 bases. CDR3 length equals 15 residues. V lost 1 base and J lost 9; bases outside the gene matches: 4. The germline CDR1 and CDR2 sequences are SSHAT and FNYEAQ (reference sequence).

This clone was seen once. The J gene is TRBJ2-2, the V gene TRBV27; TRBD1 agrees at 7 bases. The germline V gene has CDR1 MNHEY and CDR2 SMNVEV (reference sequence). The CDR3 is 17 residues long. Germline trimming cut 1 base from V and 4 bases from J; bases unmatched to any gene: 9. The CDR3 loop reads CASSLLGVGQSTGELFF. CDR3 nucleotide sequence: TGTGCCAGCAGTTTATTGGGAGTGGGACAGAGCACCGGGGAGCTGTTTTTT.

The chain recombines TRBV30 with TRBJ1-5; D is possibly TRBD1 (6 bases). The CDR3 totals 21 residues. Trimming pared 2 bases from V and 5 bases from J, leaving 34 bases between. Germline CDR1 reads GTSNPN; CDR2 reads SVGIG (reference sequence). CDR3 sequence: CAWSLPPDRAARQGRDQPQHF. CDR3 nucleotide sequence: TGTGCCTGGAGTCTCCCCCCGGACCGGGCGGCCCGGCAGGGGCGGGATCAGCCCCAGCATTTT.

The CDR3 DNA follows: TGCAGCGTGGATCGGGACAGACAAGAGACCCAGTACTTC. Translating it yields CSVDRDRQETQYF. V gene TRBV29-1 combines with J gene TRBJ2-5; 7 nucleotides agree with TRBD1. The junction had 6 bases not matched to a gene; V was cut back by 6 bases and J by 2 bases. CDR3 length: 13 residues. Per germline, CDR1 SQVTM and CDR2 ANQGSEA.